These 32 T cell receptor beta chains were all obtained from the same sample, sequenced in a study of T cell changes during pregnancy in multiple sclerosis (dated 2019 in TCRdb). The protocol used for the library was the immunoSEQ multiplex PCR assay. TCRdb provides this immuneACCESS table in a form limited to in-frame rearrangements. Some clones are lacking; in checked studies, under half of them reflect an unresolved V gene, and why the rest are absent is not known. This sample holds about 98,000 clones; around 92% were observed only once. The ten most abundant clones make up roughly 2% of the sample. The material sequenced was peripheral blood, taken after pregnancy. These receptors originate from a female donor in good health, enrolled as a control in a pregnancy study.

With regard to this clone: The same CDR3 is also encoded by other DNA sequences in this sample. This rearrangement joins TRBV7-2 to TRBJ2-7; 7 positions agree with TRBD2. V shed 0 bases, J shed 6 bases, and the junction held 8 bases outside the gene matches. This CDR3 comprises 15 residues. In germline, CDR1 is SGHTA, CDR2 FQGNSA. As DNA, the CDR3 is TGTGCCAGCAGCTTAGCGTCTAGCGGAGTAGGCGAGCAGTACTTC. Translation gives CASSLASSGVGEQYF.

This clone was seen more than once but under ten times. The chain carries TRBV30 and TRBJ1-6, with 7 bases fitting TRBD1. V gave up 3 bases and J gave up 8 bases; unmatched junction bases: 7. CDR3 length equals 14 residues. The germline V gene encodes CDR1 GTSNPN and CDR2 SVGIG (reference sequence). Here the CDR3 reads CAWSAGTEDSPLHF. The CDR3 DNA sequence: TGTGCCTGGAGCGCCGGGACAGAGGATTCACCCCTCCACTTT.

V is TRBV5-6 and J is TRBJ2-3, with a possible D match to TRBD2 (6 bases). The CDR3 is made up of 13 amino acids. CDR1 is SGHDT, CDR2 YYEEEE, per germline. V lost 3 bases and J lost 6, with 11 bases in between. CDR3 sequence reads: CASSSPGVDTQYF. CDR3 nucleotides: TGTGCCAGCAGCTCCCCGGGAGTGGATACGCAGTATTTT.

The V gene is TRBV19, the J gene TRBJ1-5; 7 bases are a match to TRBD1. CDR3 length: 15 residues. Germline assignment: CDR1 LNHDA and CDR2 SQIVND (reference sequence). J lost 3 bases, V lost 3 bases, and 5 bases had no gene match. The CDR3 protein is CASSMEGGINQPQHF. In DNA, the CDR3 is TGTGCCAGTAGTATGGAAGGGGGCATCAATCAGCCCCAGCATTTT.

This chain joins TRBV7-9 and TRBJ2-5, with D possibly being TRBD1 (5 bases). In germline, CDR1 is SEHNR, CDR2 FQNEAQ (reference sequence). There are 15 residues in the CDR3. V lost 5 bases to trimming and J lost 0 bases, with 13 bases between them. CDR3 sequence: CASSAGSSYQETQYF. Written as DNA, the CDR3 is TGTGCCAGCAGCGCAGGGTCTTCGTACCAAGAGACCCAGTACTTC. Based on the CDR3 plus reference TRBV7-9 and TRBJ2-5, the full variable domain is DTGVSQNPRHKITKRGQNVTFRCDPISEHNRLYWYRQTLGQGPEFLTYFQNEAQLEKSRLLSDRFSAERPKGSFSTLEIQRTEQGDSAMYLCASSAGSSYQETQYFGPGTRLLVL.

The rearrangement uses TRBV7-9 and TRBJ2-3, with 7 nucleotides matching TRBD2. This CDR3 region has 15 residues. Germline lookup yields CDR1 SEHNR and CDR2 FQNEAQ (reference sequence). J lost 4 bases, V lost 1 base, and 5 bases had no gene match. CDR3 bases: TGTGCCAGCAGCTTAGGGGCGGGAGACGCAGATACGCAGTATTTT. Protein: CASSLGAGDADTQYF.

CDR3 DNA: TGTGCCAGCACCCACAGGGTCACAGATACGCAGTATTTT. Translating it yields CASTHRVTDTQYF. The rearrangement joins TRBV6-5 to TRBJ2-3; the D gene is possibly TRBD1 (6 bases). From germline, CDR1 is MNHEY and CDR2 SVGAGI. The CDR3 contains 13 residues. Trimming took 7 bases from V and 2 from J, leaving 10 bases between them.

The chain has TRBV9 and TRBJ1-6; the D gene is possibly TRBD1 (5 bases). The CDR3 runs to 15 residues. V lost 3 bases to trimming and J lost 8 bases, with 15 bases between them. CDR1 and CDR2 (germline): SGDLS, YYNGEE. CDR3 sequence: CASSGYRTADSPLHF. In DNA form, the CDR3 reads TGTGCCAGCAGCGGATACAGGACGGCCGATTCACCCCTCCACTTT.

The rearrangement joins TRBV29-1 to TRBJ1-2, with D possibly matching TRBD1 (5 bases). The CDR3 runs to 14 residues. The V and J ends lost 6 bases and 6 bases respectively, with 20 bases between them. Germline loops: CDR1 SQVTM, CDR2 ANQGSEA. The CDR3, as DNA: TGCAGCGTCGCCATAAGACGACAGAATCATGGCTACACCTTC. It specifies CSVAIRRQNHGYTF. Combining the CDR3 with reference TRBV29-1 and TRBJ1-2 gives the whole variable domain SAVISQKPSRDICQRGTSLTIQCQVDSQVTMMFWYRQQPGQSLTLIATANQGSEATYESGFVIDKFPISRPNLTFSTLTVSNMSPEDSSIYLCSVAIRRQNHGYTFGSGTRLTVV.

This clone was recorded only once. V gene TRBV5-1 combines with J gene TRBJ2-7, with 7 bases that match TRBD2. This CDR3 is 14 amino acids long. Trimming cost V 5 bases and J 3 bases; bases outside gene matches: 8. Per the germline V gene, CDR1 is SGHRS and CDR2 is YFSETQ. CDR3 loop: CASRVERGVYEQYF. For the CDR3, the DNA is TGCGCCAGCAGGGTCGAGCGGGGAGTCTACGAGCAGTACTTC.

The chain carries TRBV11-2 and TRBJ1-2; D might be TRBD1 (5 bases). Germline V gene lookup returns CDR1 SGHAT and CDR2 FQNNGV. The CDR3 has 15 residues. V was shortened by 0 bases and J by 8 bases, with 16 bases between the two germline ends. The CDR3 DNA reads TGTGCCAGCAGCTTAGATTGGGTAGGGGCTATAGGCTACACCTTC. It yields the protein CASSLDWVGAIGYTF.

The chain combines TRBV29-1 with TRBJ2-5; no reliable D call. V lost 5 bases and J 1 base, leaving 8 bases between the germline ends. CDR3 length: 12 amino acids. Germline CDR1 is SQVTM and CDR2 is ANQGSEA. The CDR3 spells CSVFTIQETQYF. The CDR3 bases are TGCAGCGTTTTTACAATCCAAGAGACCCAGTACTTC.

The sample holds one count of this clone. This chain connects TRBV29-1 to TRBJ2-1; 7 positions agree with TRBD2. From germline, CDR1 is SQVTM and CDR2 ANQGSEA. The V segment lost 4 bases and the J segment 9 bases; nucleotides outside the gene matches: 12. CDR3 size: 14 residues. The CDR3 here is CSVVFGGSIGEQFF. CDR3 DNA sequence: TGCAGCGTTGTTTTCGGCGGGAGTATTGGTGAGCAGTTCTTC.

The rearrangement links TRBV7-2 to TRBJ2-5, with a weak D call TRBD1 (6 bases). The V gene's germline CDR1 is SGHTA and CDR2 FQGNSA. The CDR3 has 16 residues. The germline V and J ends were trimmed by 4 bases and 4 bases, with 19 bases remaining between them. CDR3 sequence (DNA): TGTGCCAGCAGCTCCCTTCAGGGACAAAGAGGAGAGACCCAGTACTTC. Its protein product is CASSSLQGQRGETQYF.

The chain has TRBV25-1 and TRBJ2-7, with D perhaps TRBD2 (7 bases). V shed 8 bases and J shed 4 bases, with 12 bases lying between them. The CDR3 totals 12 residues. Per the germline V gene, CDR1 is MGHDK and CDR2 is SYGVNS. DNA for the CDR3: TGTGCCAGCGAGGGGGGGGAGTACGAGCAGTACTTC. Translating gives CASEGGEYEQYF.

The V and J genes are TRBV27 and TRBJ2-7, with 11 bases lining up with TRBD2. The CDR3 is 19 residues long. V lost 4 bases and J lost 5; bases outside the gene matches: 19. Germline loops: CDR1 MNHEY, CDR2 SMNVEV (reference sequence). The CDR3 bases are TGTGCCAGCAGTTCTCACCAACCCGCTACTAGCGGGGGACGGCACGAGCAGTACTTC. Translated, it gives CASSSHQPATSGGRHEQYF.

This sequence joins TRBV29-1 and TRBJ2-7, with 7 bases matching TRBD2. Germline V CDR1 and CDR2: SQVTM, ANQGSEA. There are 12 residues in the CDR3. The trim removed 6 bases at V and 0 bases at J, leaving 2 bases unmatched. CDR3 sequence: CSVGDYSYEQYF. In DNA, the CDR3 is TGCAGCGTGGGGGACTACTCCTACGAGCAGTACTTC.

The rearrangement links TRBV27 to TRBJ2-2, with D perhaps TRBD1 (6 bases). The CDR3 has 13 residues. Between the trimmed V and J ends, which lost 5 bases and 5 bases, there was a span of 9 bases. CDR1 MNHEY and CDR2 SMNVEV come from the germline V gene (reference sequence). CDR3 in amino acids: CASSLTGTGELFF. The CDR3 DNA reads as TGTGCCAGCAGTCTTACAGGGACCGGGGAGCTGTTTTTT.

The V gene is TRBV14, the J gene TRBJ1-2, with D tentatively TRBD1 (6 bases). The CDR3 consists of 17 residues. From germline, CDR1 is SGHDN and CDR2 FVKESK. The V end was cut by 0 bases, the J end by 4 bases, with 18 bases between. The CDR3 DNA follows: TGTGCCAGCAGCCAAGATCATGTTTCGGGGGGCAGCTATGGCTACACCTTC. Protein product: CASSQDHVSGGSYGYTF.

This clone occurred once. J is TRBJ1-2 and V is TRBV7-8, with 7 bases that match TRBD1. Per germline, CDR1 SGHVS and CDR2 FQNEAQ. The CDR3 sequence is 15 residues long. J gave up 8 bases and V 0 bases, and 9 bases lay outside the gene matches. Here the CDR3 DNA reads TGTGCCAGCAGCTTAGCCCGCGACAGGGCGTCCGGCTACACCTTC. As protein: CASSLARDRASGYTF.

CDR3 residues: CASSLSAGRTEAFF. The CDR3 DNA follows: TGTGCCAGCAGCTTATCGGCAGGGCGGACTGAAGCTTTCTTT. The rearrangement uses TRBV7-9 and TRBJ1-1, with D perhaps TRBD1 (5 bases). The CDR3 has 14 residues. CDR1 and CDR2 from the germline V gene are SEHNR and FQNEAQ (reference sequence). V was trimmed by 2 bases and J by 5 bases, leaving 12 bases between them.

This chain links TRBV7-9 with TRBJ2-7; D is ambiguous. V lost 5 bases to trimming and J lost 2 bases, with 13 bases between them. CDR1 SEHNR and CDR2 FQNEAQ come from the germline V gene (reference sequence). This CDR3 has 14 residues. In nucleotides, the CDR3 is TGTGCCAGCAGCACCCTAGATGTCGCCTACGAGCAGTACTTC. It codes for CASSTLDVAYEQYF.

V and J are TRBV10-3 and TRBJ2-2; TRBD1 matches at 7 bases. The germline gives CDR1 ENHRY, CDR2 SYGVKD. V dropped 0 bases and J dropped 5; count of bases not matched to a gene: 6. This CDR3 region has 16 residues. CDR3 sequence: CAISESRGPGTGELFF. In DNA form, the CDR3 reads TGTGCCATCAGTGAGTCTAGGGGGCCAGGAACCGGGGAGCTGTTTTTT.

The chain carries TRBV7-8 and TRBJ2-1; the match to TRBD2 covers 10 bases. Germline CDR1 is SGHVS and CDR2 is FQNEAQ. This CDR3 has 15 residues. V gave up 6 bases and J gave up 4 bases; unmatched junction bases: 6. Here the CDR3 DNA reads TGTGCCAGCAGGCTTGGACTAGCGGAATACAATGAGCAGTTCTTC. Translation gives CASRLGLAEYNEQFF.

V and J are TRBV10-2 and TRBJ1-2; TRBD1 agrees at 7 bases. Looked up from germline, CDR1 is WSHSY and CDR2 is SAAADI. The CDR3 sequence is 14 residues long. Trimming at V came to 8 bases and at J to 5 bases, leaving 11 bases not matched to a gene. The CDR3 sequence: CASGWDRAQYGYTF. CDR3 coding DNA: TGCGCCAGCGGTTGGGACAGAGCCCAATATGGCTACACCTTC.

The V and J genes are TRBV5-6 and TRBJ1-1; perhaps TRBD1 as D (5 bases). The CDR3 consists of 14 residues. Trimming stripped 3 bases from V and 3 bases from J, with 12 bases between. CDR1 and CDR2 from the germline V gene are SGHDT and YYEEEE. The CDR3 sequence is CASSSQGGDTEAFF. The CDR3 nucleotides are TGTGCCAGCAGCTCGCAGGGAGGCGACACTGAAGCTTTCTTT.

V and J are TRBV7-9 and TRBJ2-7; 9 bases match TRBD2. Per germline, CDR1 SEHNR and CDR2 FQNEAQ (reference sequence). This CDR3 spans 15 amino acids. The V segment lost 7 bases and the J segment 0 bases; nucleotides outside the gene matches: 7. For the CDR3, the DNA is TGTGCCAGCACCGCGGGAGGGGGTATCTCCTACGAGCAGTACTTC. Its protein is CASTAGGGISYEQYF.

The rearrangement joins TRBV18 to TRBJ2-7, with 9 bases aligning to TRBD2. Germline V CDR1 and CDR2: KGHSH, LQKENI. This CDR3 contains 14 residues. V trimming: 4 bases; J trimming: 4 bases; junction bases outside the gene matches: 5. In DNA, the CDR3 is TGTGCCAGCTCACGGAATAGCGGGAGTTACGAGCAGTACTTC. Protein: CASSRNSGSYEQYF. Full variable domain (remainder filled in from reference TRBV18 and TRBJ2-7): NAGVMQNPRHLVRRRGQEARLRCSPMKGHSHVYWYRQLPEEGLKFMVYLQKENIIDESGMPKERFSAEFPKEGPSILRIQQVVRGDSAAYFCASSRNSGSYEQYFGPGTRLTVT.

The V and J genes are TRBV19 and TRBJ1-1, with 8 bases that match TRBD1. This CDR3 is built from 17 residues. The germline V gene encodes CDR1 LNHDA and CDR2 SQIVND (reference sequence). The V and J ends lost 6 bases and 1 base, in that order; junction bases with no gene match: 13. The CDR3 protein is CASRAGGTGRRNTEAFF. The DNA of the CDR3 is TGTGCCAGTAGGGCTGGTGGGACAGGCAGAAGGAACACTGAAGCTTTCTTT. The full variable domain, in which reference TRBV19 and TRBJ1-1 provide the parts outside the CDR3, is DGGITQSPKYLFRKEGQNVTLSCEQNLNHDAMYWYRQDPGQGLRLIYYSQIVNDFQKGDIAEGYSVSREKKESFPLTVTSAQKNPTAFYLCASRAGGTGRRNTEAFFGQGTRLTVV.

The gene calls are TRBV6-4 and TRBJ2-1; TRBD2 agrees at 13 bases. The CDR3 is 15 amino acids. Trimming removed 3 bases from V and 5 bases from J; junction bases left unmatched: 1. Germline lookup yields CDR1 MRHNA and CDR2 SNTAGT. CDR3 in amino acids: CASSEGLAGDNEQFF. For the CDR3, the DNA is TGTGCCAGCAGTGAAGGACTAGCGGGAGACAATGAGCAGTTCTTC.

This chain links TRBV5-1 with TRBJ1-1, with 10 bases aligning to TRBD1. Germline V gene sequence: CDR1 SGHRS, CDR2 YFSETQ. Trimming took 6 bases from V and 1 from J; bases not matched to a gene: 6. This CDR3 contains 15 residues. The CDR3 nucleotides are TGCGCCAGCACGGGGACAGGGGCTTGGAACACTGAAGCTTTCTTT. Its translation is CASTGTGAWNTEAFF. Full variable domain (outside the CDR3, taken from reference TRBV5-1 and TRBJ1-1): KAGVTQTPRYLIKTRGQQVTLSCSPISGHRSVSWYQQTPGQGLQFLFEYFSETQRNKGNFPGRFSGRQFSNSRSEMNVSTLELGDSALYLCASTGTGAWNTEAFFGQGTRLTVV.

The gene calls are TRBV19 and TRBJ1-2; 10 bases are shared with TRBD1. Losses at the gene ends were 3 bases for V and 7 bases for J; bases not matched to a gene: 5. The germline gives CDR1 LNHDA, CDR2 SQIVND (reference sequence). CDR3 size: 14 residues. CDR3 residues: CASSMDRGWSGYTF. Written as DNA, the CDR3 is TGTGCCAGTAGTATGGACAGGGGGTGGAGTGGCTACACCTTC. The whole variable domain, remainder taken from reference TRBV19 and TRBJ1-2, is DGGITQSPKYLFRKEGQNVTLSCEQNLNHDAMYWYRQDPGQGLRLIYYSQIVNDFQKGDIAEGYSVSREKKESFPLTVTSAQKNPTAFYLCASSMDRGWSGYTFGSGTRLTVV.